A single sample gave rise to the 6 T cell receptor beta chains below, sequenced in a study of blood T cells in healthy people across ages. The second PCR ran about 6 to 12 cycles with a sample-barcoded 5' primer and J-beta primers. A single record per CDR3 protein comes from TCRdb applying MiXCR to the 5' RACE reads. The repertoire includes 500,000 to 650,000 distinct CDR3 sequences, about 27% of them detected once, and over 3.5% sits in the top ten. These data also featured in a second study, about T cells of mothers and their children.

What was sequenced was blood. The receptors shown here come from a boy aged 2 to 10 in good health.

A few counts support this clonotype. The CDR3 is CASSLAQGNEKLFF. The DNA of the CDR3 is TGTGCCAGCAGCTTAGCACAGGGGAATGAAAAACTGTTTTTT. This chain uses TRBV7-9 with TRBJ1-4; 7 bases agree with TRBD1. V lost 0 bases, J lost 5 bases, and 0 bases stayed unmatched. Germline V gives CDR1 SEHNR, CDR2 FQNEAQ (reference sequence). The length of the CDR3 is 14 residues.

The chain joins TRBV5-5 to TRBJ2-1, with TRBD1 matching over 8 bases. The J call is in doubt because the DNA end fits TRBJ2-7 better. This CDR3 spans 15 amino acids. Germline loops: CDR1 SGHKS, CDR2 YYEKEE (reference sequence). CDR3 in amino acids: CASSSQLGTGYEQYF. CDR3 bases: TGTGCCAGCAGCTCTCAACTCGGGACAGGCTACGAGCAGTACTTC.

The rearrangement uses TRBV5-5 and TRBJ2-1; 9 nucleotides align to TRBD1. The tail of the sequence fits TRBJ2-5 better, so the J call may be wrong. The CDR3 extends over 14 amino acids. The germline V gene encodes CDR1 SGHKS and CDR2 YYEKEE (reference sequence). The CDR3 DNA reads as TGTGCCAGCAGTCAACAGGGGGCCTTGGAGACCCAGTACTTC. This sequence encodes CASSQQGALETQYF.

This chain uses TRBV30 with TRBJ2-7; D is perhaps TRBD2 (6 bases). Trimming left V 2 bases short and J 6 bases short, with 32 bases between. The CDR3 is 19 residues long. CDR1 and CDR2 (germline): GTSNPN, SVGIG (reference sequence). CDR3 sequence: CAWSPGTDKDTGPPGEQYF. As DNA, the CDR3 is TGTGCCTGGAGTCCCGGGACTGACAAGGATACGGGACCACCCGGCGAGCAGTACTTC.

This chain uses TRBV29-1 with TRBJ2-5, with TRBD1 identical over 7 bases. Trimming cost V 5 bases and J 5 bases; bases outside gene matches: 8. Germline V lookup: CDR1 SQVTM, CDR2 ANQGSEA. This CDR3 contains 13 residues. CDR3 sequence reads: CSVLGGMKETQYF. CDR3 coding DNA: TGCAGCGTTTTAGGGGGCATGAAGGAGACCCAGTACTTC.

The chain is built from TRBV7-9 and TRBJ1-1; D possibly corresponds to TRBD1 (6 bases). V lost 1 base to trimming and J lost 0 bases, with 15 bases between them. The germline CDR1 and CDR2 sequences are SEHNR and FQNEAQ (reference sequence). The CDR3 has 17 amino acids. The CDR3 reads CASSLGVGGLMNTEAFF. CDR3 bases: TGTGCCAGCAGCTTAGGAGTTGGGGGCCTCATGAACACTGAAGCTTTCTTT.